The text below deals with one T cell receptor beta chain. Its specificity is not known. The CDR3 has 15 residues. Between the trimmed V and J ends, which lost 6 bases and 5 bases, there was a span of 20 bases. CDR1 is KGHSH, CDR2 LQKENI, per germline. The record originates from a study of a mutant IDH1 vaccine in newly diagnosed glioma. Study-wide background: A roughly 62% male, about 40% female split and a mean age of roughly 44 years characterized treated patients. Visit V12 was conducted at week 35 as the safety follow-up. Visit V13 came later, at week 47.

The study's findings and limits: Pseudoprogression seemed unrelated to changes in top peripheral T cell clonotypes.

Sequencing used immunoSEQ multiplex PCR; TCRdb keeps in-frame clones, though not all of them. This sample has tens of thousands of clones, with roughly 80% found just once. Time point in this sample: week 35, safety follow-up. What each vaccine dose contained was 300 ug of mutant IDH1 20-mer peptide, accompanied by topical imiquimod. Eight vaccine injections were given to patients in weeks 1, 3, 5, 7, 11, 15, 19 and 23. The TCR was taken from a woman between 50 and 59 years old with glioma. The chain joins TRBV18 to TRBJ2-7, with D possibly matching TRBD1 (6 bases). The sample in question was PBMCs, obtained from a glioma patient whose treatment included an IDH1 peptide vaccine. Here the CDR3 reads CASSTKSGSGDEQYF. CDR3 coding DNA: TGTGCCAGCTCCACAAAATCCGGGTCAGGGGACGAGCAGTACTTC.